The next 22 T cell receptor beta chains were all read from a single sample in a study of Graves' ophthalmopathy and Graves' hyperthyroidism. Scientists amplified the TCR beta CDR3 regions from RNA transcripts. After a first-round RT-PCR with HTBI primers, a second-round multiplex PCR was run. From the multiplex PCR reads, TCRdb called clonotypes with MiXCR, one entry per CDR3 protein. Among 350,000 to 400,000 distinct CDR3 sequences listed, about 18% were seen once. Specimen: peripheral blood. The origin of the receptors is a woman younger than 35 with Graves' ophthalmopathy.

This clonotype came up many times. The chain has TRBV12-3 or TRBV12-4 and TRBJ1-1, with D tentatively TRBD1 (6 bases). V was pared by 5 bases and J by 6 bases, with 16 bases between. There are 14 residues in the CDR3. CDR3: CASSPTGQFAEAFF. The CDR3 region has the DNA TGTGCCAGCAGTCCGACCGGACAGTTCGCTGAAGCTTTCTTT.

This clonotype was counted many times. The rearrangement joins TRBV4-1 to TRBJ2-7; 10 bases map to TRBD1. CDR1 and CDR2 (germline): MGHRA, YSYEKL. The CDR3 runs 17 residues. The junction had 14 bases not matched to a gene; V was cut back by 4 bases and J by 5 bases. The CDR3: CASSPLGGGTGVDEQYF. The CDR3 DNA is TGCGCCAGCAGCCCCCTAGGCGGCGGGACAGGGGTTGACGAGCAGTACTTC.

There are many counts of this clonotype. CDR3: CAWRDMSRGSYNSPLHF. CDR3 DNA sequence: TGTGCCTGGAGAGATATGAGCCGGGGCTCCTATAATTCACCCCTCCACTTT. V and J are TRBV30 and TRBJ1-6, with no clear D. Germline V gives CDR1 GTSNPN, CDR2 SVGIG (reference sequence). This CDR3 comprises 17 residues. Trimming removed 3 bases at V and 0 bases at J, with 15 bases between. The full variable domain, its missing parts supplied by reference TRBV30 and TRBJ1-6, is SQTIHQWPATLVQPVGSPLSLECTVEGTSNPNLYWYRQAAGRGLQLLFYSVGIGQISSEVPQNLSASRPQDRQFILSSKKLLLSDSGFYLCAWRDMSRGSYNSPLHFGNGTRLTVT.

This clonotype was found many times. The chain combines TRBV5-1 with TRBJ2-5; D might be TRBD2 (5 bases). Trimming took off 4 bases at V and 5 bases at J, with 12 bases between the two ends. There are 13 residues in the CDR3. Germline CDR1 and CDR2: SGHRS and YFSETQ. The CDR3 DNA sequence: TGCGCCAGCAGCACCGTACCGGGGGAGACCCAGTACTTC. Its protein product is CASSTVPGETQYF.

This clonotype has ten or more counts. V usage is TRBV20-1 and J usage is TRBJ1-6, with a weak D call TRBD1 (6 bases). Germline assignment: CDR1 DFQATT and CDR2 SNEGSKA (reference sequence). Deletions cut 7 bases from V and 8 bases from J, with 12 bases between. The length of the CDR3 is 12 residues. The CDR3 loop reads CSVQGGDSPLHF. Written as DNA, the CDR3 is TGCAGTGTACAGGGAGGGGATTCACCCCTCCACTTT.

This clonotype has a count of ten or more. The chain employs TRBV10-1 and TRBJ1-3; D not resolved. V was shortened by 3 bases and J by 5 bases, with 8 bases between the two germline ends. CDR1 is WNHNN and CDR2 is SYGVQD in the germline V gene (reference sequence). The CDR3 consists of 13 residues. DNA of the CDR3: TGCGCCAGCAGTGAACCAGGCCGAAACACCATATATTTT. Protein: CASSEPGRNTIYF.

This clonotype occurred many times. The chain couples TRBV10-1 to TRBJ2-7, with D uncertain. V lost 3 bases and J lost 4, with 10 bases in between. This CDR3 comprises 13 residues. From germline, CDR1 is WNHNN and CDR2 SYGVQD (reference sequence). In nucleotides, the CDR3 is TGCGCCAGCAGTGAATCAGTAGTTTACGAGCAGTACTTC. Amino acid sequence: CASSESVVYEQYF.

This clonotype has ten or more counts. V is TRBV29-1 and J is TRBJ2-7; D call uncertain. The V end lost 4 bases, the J end lost 2 bases, and 9 bases lay between the germline ends. The CDR3 is 12 residues long. The germline V gene encodes CDR1 SQVTM and CDR2 ANQGSEA. The CDR3 loop is CSVVGTTYEQYF. The CDR3 coding sequence is TGCAGCGTTGTGGGCACCACCTACGAGCAGTACTTC.

This clonotype was observed many times. The chain combines TRBV27 with TRBJ1-1, with D possibly matching TRBD1 (5 bases). The V end lost 2 bases, the J end lost 11 bases, and 9 bases lay between the germline ends. The CDR3 is 11 residues long. From germline, CDR1 is MNHEY and CDR2 SMNVEV (reference sequence). CDR3 DNA: TGTGCCAGCAGTTTAGGGGGGTACGCTTTCTTT. It specifies CASSLGGYAFF.

This clonotype was picked up many times. The chain employs TRBV20-1 and TRBJ1-5; 9 nucleotides agree with TRBD1. With 4 bases clipped from V and 5 bases from J, the junction kept 6 bases outside the gene matches. CDR3 length equals 14 residues. Germline CDR1 and CDR2: DFQATT and SNEGSKA (reference sequence). CDR3 sequence: CSAISQGADQPQHF. Written as DNA, the CDR3 is TGCAGTGCTATATCACAGGGGGCGGATCAGCCCCAGCATTTT.

The table lists this clonotype with many counts. The chain joins TRBV4-3 to TRBJ1-6; 9 nucleotides match TRBD1. This CDR3 is 19 amino acids long. The V gene end was trimmed by 0 bases and the J gene end by 1 base; junction bases not matched to a gene: 7. Germline CDR1 reads LGHNA; CDR2 reads YSLEER. This CDR3 reads CASSQDLATGGSYNSPLHF. The CDR3 DNA reads TGCGCCAGCAGCCAAGATCTGGCGACAGGGGGATCCTATAATTCACCCCTCCACTTT.

Many counts were recorded for this clonotype. The chain carries TRBV7-2 and TRBJ1-1, with D possibly TRBD1 on 5 matching bases. CDR1 and CDR2 (germline): SGHTA, FQGNSA. V was shortened by 4 bases and J by 0 bases, with 6 bases between the two germline ends. The CDR3 totals 13 residues. CDR3 region: CASSSGMNTEAFF. The DNA for the CDR3 is TGTGCCAGCAGCTCAGGGATGAACACTGAAGCTTTCTTT.

The rearrangement joins TRBV18 to TRBJ1-2; D not resolved. CDR3 length: 15 residues. V was pared by 0 bases and J by 2 bases, with 10 bases between. Germline V gene sequence: CDR1 KGHSH, CDR2 LQKENI. The CDR3: CASSPPATNNYGYTF. The DNA of the CDR3 is TGTGCCAGCTCACCACCGGCGACAAACAACTATGGCTACACCTTC.

The V and J genes are TRBV12-3 or TRBV12-4 and TRBJ2-4, with D unresolved. This CDR3 spans 13 amino acids. Trimming stripped 1 base from V and 7 bases from J, with 8 bases between. The CDR3 reads CASSLVASNIQYF. The CDR3 DNA follows: TGTGCCAGCAGTTTAGTCGCCAGTAACATTCAGTACTTC.

The sample holds many counts of this clonotype. This chain uses TRBV20-1 with TRBJ1-6; 7 nucleotides line up with TRBD1. This CDR3 contains 18 residues. After removal of 0 bases from V and 0 bases from J, the junction contained 8 bases not matched to a gene. The V gene's germline CDR1 is DFQATT and CDR2 SNEGSKA (reference sequence). CDR3 sequence: CSAREVRGDSSYNSPLHF. CDR3 sequence (DNA): TGCAGTGCTAGAGAGGTCCGGGGGGACAGCTCCTATAATTCACCCCTCCACTTT.

The chain is built from TRBV29-1 and TRBJ2-5, with D possibly matching TRBD1 (6 bases). The CDR3 length is 12 residues. In germline, CDR1 is SQVTM, CDR2 ANQGSEA. Trimming took off 6 bases at V and 4 bases at J, with 12 bases between the two ends. CDR3 nucleotide sequence: TGCAGCGTCCTCAGGGGTGGAGAGACCCAGTACTTC. Protein product: CSVLRGGETQYF.

At least ten counts were recorded for this clonotype. The chain recombines TRBV6-1 with TRBJ1-2; D uncertain. V lost 2 bases, J lost 6 bases, and 1 base lay in between. CDR1 and CDR2 (germline): MNHNS, SASEGT. The CDR3 covers 10 residues. The CDR3 spells CASSEHGYTF. CDR3 sequence (DNA): TGTGCCAGCAGTGAACATGGCTACACCTTC.

This clonotype was recorded many times. CDR3 region: CSVGGQGYREQYF. For the CDR3, the DNA is TGCAGCGTGGGGGGACAGGGATATCGGGAGCAGTACTTC. J is TRBJ2-7 and V is TRBV29-1, with TRBD1 matching over 9 bases. Trimming at V came to 6 bases and at J to 7 bases, leaving 10 bases not matched to a gene. From germline, CDR1 is SQVTM and CDR2 ANQGSEA. The CDR3 runs 13 residues.

This clonotype was seen ten or more times. The chain couples TRBV10-3 to TRBJ2-5; possibly TRBD2 for D (5 bases). CDR1 is ENHRY and CDR2 is SYGVKD in the germline V gene. Trimming left V 9 bases short and J 4 bases short, with 9 bases between. The CDR3 spans 11 residues. The CDR3 sequence: CAMGRGETQYF. The CDR3 nucleotides are TGTGCCATGGGGAGAGGAGAGACCCAGTACTTC.

The CDR3 DNA follows: TGTGCCAGCAGTACGGACAGGGGAGGATCACCCCTCCACTTT. This codes for CASSTDRGGSPLHF. The rearrangement links TRBV12-3 or TRBV12-4 to TRBJ1-6; 9 bases are shared with TRBD1. The V segment lost 5 bases and the J segment 10 bases; nucleotides outside the gene matches: 6. The CDR3 has 14 residues.

This clonotype was seen ten or more times. V is TRBV19 and J is TRBJ2-5; 8 nucleotides line up with TRBD1. Germline CDR1 is LNHDA and CDR2 is SQIVND (reference sequence). This CDR3 contains 15 residues. Losses at the gene ends were 5 bases for V and 3 bases for J; bases not matched to a gene: 8. CDR3 sequence: CASSPGGQVKETQYF. The CDR3 DNA is TGTGCCAGTAGTCCCGGGGGACAGGTCAAAGAGACCCAGTACTTC.

This clonotype was found many times. This sequence joins TRBV28 and TRBJ2-2, with D possibly being TRBD1 or TRBD2 (6 bases each). V was shortened by 7 bases and J by 4 bases, with 13 bases between the two germline ends. Germline V gene lookup returns CDR1 MDHEN and CDR2 SYDVKM. CDR3 length: 14 residues. The CDR3: CASIGGRGTGELFF. The DNA for the CDR3 is TGTGCCAGCATCGGGGGCCGGGGCACCGGGGAGCTGTTTTTT.